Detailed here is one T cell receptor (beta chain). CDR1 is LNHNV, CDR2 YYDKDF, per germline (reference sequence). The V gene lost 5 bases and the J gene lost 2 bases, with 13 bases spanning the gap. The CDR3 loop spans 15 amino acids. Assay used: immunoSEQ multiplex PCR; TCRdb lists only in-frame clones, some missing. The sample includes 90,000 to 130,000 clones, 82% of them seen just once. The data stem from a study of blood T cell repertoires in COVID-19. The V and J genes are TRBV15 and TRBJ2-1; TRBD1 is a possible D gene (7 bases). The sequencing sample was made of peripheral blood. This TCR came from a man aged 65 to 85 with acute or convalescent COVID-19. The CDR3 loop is CATSGGQGAYNEQFF. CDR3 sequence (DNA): TGTGCCACCAGCGGGGGGCAGGGGGCCTACAATGAGCAGTTCTTC.